The sequence of this T cell receptor beta chain was determined in a study of identical twins. A universal primer site was incorporated via template switching, and the cDNA contained unique molecular identifiers. One entry per CDR3 protein results from TCRdb running MiXCR on the 5' RACE reads. The sample has under 900,000 distinct CDR3 sequences, roughly 18% seen once. Germline V gene sequence: CDR1 SGHRS, CDR2 YFSETQ. With 4 bases removed from V and 5 bases from J, the gap between germline ends came to 22 bases. This CDR3 contains 16 residues. Another study also made use of these data, one on T cells expressing NK-cell markers. That publication notes: From sorted CD3+CD56+NKG2C+, CD3+CD56+NKG2C- and CD3+CD56-NKG2C+ T cells came the TCR beta repertoires. In about 6 donors, dominant CD3+CD56+NKG2C+ clones formed about 1.0-7.5% of CD8+ cells. Several of the donors also had these clonotypes leading their CD3+CD56-NKG2C+ fraction.

Specimen: PBMCs. The chain couples TRBV5-1 to TRBJ2-7; the D gene could be TRBD1 or TRBD2 (5 bases each). The sequence was obtained from a woman aged 18-29 years in good health. The CDR3 loop is CASSRGTDLRVDEQYF. CDR3 coding DNA: TGCGCCAGCAGCCGTGGGACGGACCTTAGAGTGGACGAGCAGTACTTC. The entire variable domain, with the rest obtained from reference TRBV5-1 and TRBJ2-7, is as follows: KAGVTQTPRYLIKTRGQQVTLSCSPISGHRSVSWYQQTPGQGLQFLFEYFSETQRNKGNFPGRFSGRQFSNSRSEMNVSTLELGDSALYLCASSRGTDLRVDEQYFGPGTRLTVT.